This paragraph reports one TCR beta chain. The data stem from a study of blood T cell repertoires in COVID-19. The CDR3 runs to 13 residues. V lost 6 bases and J 4 bases, leaving 10 bases between the germline ends. Germline CDR1 is SNHLY and CDR2 is FYNNEI. In the study's own analysis: Amplifying reference gene primers gave estimates of nucleated cell counts. Clones were read by immunoSEQ multiplex PCR, and TCRdb kept only the in-frame ones, dropping some. V and J calls and clone size are given by that table; D and trimming were obtained from the DNA. The repertoire includes 400,000 or so clones, roughly 86% of them detected once, and around 2% sits in the top ten.

The sequencing input was PBMCs or T cells enriched from blood (not recorded which). The receptor was derived from a woman aged 40 to 55 with acute COVID-19. The V and J genes are TRBV2 and TRBJ1-5; weak D call: TRBD1 (6 bases). CDR3: CASSGGQNQPQHF. In nucleotides, the CDR3 is TGTGCCAGCAGCGGTGGACAGAATCAGCCCCAGCATTTT.